A single sample gave rise to the 22 T cell receptor beta chains below, sequenced in a study of low-dose radiotherapy and immunotherapy resistance in tumors. TRAV- and TRBV-specific primers, spanning alpha and beta chains, primed first-strand cDNA. With a constant-region primer and a V-primer adapter, TCRs were subjected to approximately 20 PCR cycles of amplification. MiXCR, run by TCRdb on the reads, gives a single entry per CDR3 protein. The table lists about 12,000 distinct CDR3 sequences, around 74% of them singletons. Every receptor here comes from a human donor with advanced metastatic prostate, ovarian, gallbladder or colorectal cancer (not recorded which). This table probably holds off-target reads from a library built for another chain.

The chain links TRBV27 to TRBJ2-1; TRBD1 aligns across 7 bases. V lost 3 bases, J lost 12 bases, and 5 bases stayed unmatched. This CDR3 has 12 residues. Per the germline V gene, CDR1 is MNHEY and CDR2 is SMNVEV (reference sequence). The CDR3 is CASSLGQTPQFF. The CDR3 nucleotides read TGTGCCAGCAGTTTGGGACAGACTCCGCAGTTCTTC.

This clonotype was seen a single time. The rearrangement links TRBV29-1 to TRBJ1-1; D is perhaps TRBD1 (5 bases). V gave up 6 bases and J gave up 5 bases, with 22 bases separating them. CDR1 is SQVTM and CDR2 is ANQGSEA in the germline V gene. The CDR3 loop spans 15 amino acids. Written as DNA, the CDR3 is TGCAGCGTCCAGCCGGGACGTGCCCTGAGGACTGAAGCTTTCTTT. Translating gives CSVQPGRALRTEAFF.

The rearrangement links TRBV26 to TRBJ2-7; TRBD2, the table's D call, was not compared with the DNA. TRBV26 counts as a pseudogene. The CDR3 is made up of 13 amino acids. In nucleotides, the CDR3 is TGTGCCAGCAGTTCCCCTCTTACCCTAGAGGTGTACTTC. It specifies CASSSPLTLEVYF.

This sequence joins TRBV14 and TRBJ2-7; 10 nucleotides align to TRBD1. Germline V gene lookup returns CDR1 SGHDN and CDR2 FVKESK. The CDR3 sequence is 13 residues long. With 1 base clipped from V and 6 bases from J, the junction kept 0 bases outside the gene matches. In nucleotides, the CDR3 is TGTGCCAGCAGCCAAGGGACAGGGGGCGAGCAGTACTTC. Its protein is CASSQGTGGEQYF.

The gene calls are TRBV6-2 or TRBV6-3 and TRBJ2-1, with TRBD2 matching over 7 bases. The CDR3 has 15 amino acids. Germline V gives CDR1 MNHEY, CDR2 SVGEGT. V dropped 6 bases and J dropped 6; count of bases not matched to a gene: 11. The CDR3 DNA is TGTGCCAGCAGGGGCGGGAGAGGCAAGAGCAATGAGCAGTTCTTC. This encodes CASRGGRGKSNEQFF.

The V gene is TRBV30, the J gene TRBJ2-5; a possible D gene is TRBD2 (5 bases). Per germline, CDR1 GTSNPN and CDR2 SVGIG (reference sequence). V was cut by 2 bases and J by 5 bases, with 27 bases left in between. CDR3 size: 18 residues. In DNA form, the CDR3 reads TGTGCCTGGAGTTGGGAACCCTTGGATTGGAAGCGGAGGGAGACCCAGTACTTC. Encoded protein: CAWSWEPLDWKRRETQYF.

The rearrangement joins TRBV28 to TRBJ2-1; D unclear. The CDR3 consists of 14 residues. The germline V gene encodes CDR1 MDHEN and CDR2 SYDVKM. V shed 5 bases and J shed 3 bases, with 11 bases lying between them. For the CDR3, the DNA is TGTGCCAGCAGTGGGTCTTCGAACTACAATGAGCAGTTCTTC. Translating it yields CASSGSSNYNEQFF. The whole variable domain, filled in from reference TRBV28 and TRBJ2-1, reads DVKVTQSSRYLVKRTGEKVFLECVQDMDHENMFWYRQDPGLGLRLIYFSYDVKMKEKGDIPEGYSVSREKKERFSLILESASTNQTSMYLCASSGSSNYNEQFFGPGTRLTVL.

This clonotype has just one count. The rearrangement uses TRBV6-1 and TRBJ2-7; 7 bases map to TRBD1. The ends lost 1 base at V and 1 base at J; junction bases unmatched: 4. Germline CDR1 and CDR2: MNHNS and SASEGT. The CDR3 contains 15 residues. CDR3 nucleotides: TGTGCCAGCAGTGAAGAAAGCAGGGGGTCCTACGAGCAGTACTTC. It is translated as CASSEESRGSYEQYF.

This clonotype occurred once. V and J are TRBV29-1 and TRBJ1-2; 8 bases align to TRBD1. J was trimmed by 7 bases and V by 0 bases; bases with no gene match: 7. Germline CDR1 is SQVTM and CDR2 is ANQGSEA. This CDR3 is built from 14 residues. The CDR3 DNA follows: TGCAGCGTTGAAGATCAGGGGGCACTTGGTGGCTACACCTTC. Its translation is CSVEDQGALGGYTF. The full variable domain, completed using reference TRBV29-1 and TRBJ1-2, is SAVISQKPSRDICQRGTSLTIQCQVDSQVTMMFWYRQQPGQSLTLIATANQGSEATYESGFVIDKFPISRPNLTFSTLTVSNMSPEDSSIYLCSVEDQGALGGYTFGSGTRLTVV.

V is TRBV12-3 or TRBV12-4 and J is TRBJ1-6; 7 positions agree with TRBD1. With V trimmed by 6 bases and J by 4 bases, 3 bases remained unmatched. The CDR3 has 14 residues. CDR3 bases: TGTGCCAGCAGCCGGGGACAGTATAATTCACCCCTCCACTTT. It codes for CASSRGQYNSPLHF.

The chain links TRBV23-1 to TRBJ2-7, with 8 bases fitting TRBD1. TRBV23-1 is reported as an ORF; its role is uncertain. The CDR3 covers 16 residues. J gave up 7 bases and V 0 bases, and 11 bases lay outside the gene matches. CDR3 sequence reads: CASSQSIGQGAGEQYF. CDR3 nucleotides: TGCGCCAGCAGTCAATCGATAGGGCAGGGGGCGGGTGAGCAGTACTTC.

V usage is TRBV7-2 and J usage is TRBJ1-5; a possible D gene is TRBD1 (6 bases). This CDR3 comprises 14 residues. Germline CDR1 and CDR2: SGHTA and FQGNSA. V lost 6 bases, J lost 3 bases, and 12 bases lay in between. CDR3 in DNA: TGTGCCAGCAGTCAAACAGGGAACAATCAGCCCCAGCATTTT. Residues: CASSQTGNNQPQHF.

This chain connects TRBV29-1 to TRBJ2-1; possibly TRBD1 or TRBD2 for D (5 bases each). V lost 3 bases and J 15 bases, leaving 15 bases between the germline ends. The CDR3 is 11 residues long. Germline values: CDR1 SQVTM, CDR2 ANQGSEA. The CDR3 reads CSVDRGLGAFF. Written as DNA, the CDR3 is TGCAGCGTTGATCGGGGCCTGGGCGCGTTCTTC.

This clonotype was picked up a small number of times. The J gene is TRBJ2-5, the V gene TRBV10-3; D is perhaps TRBD2 (5 bases). Per germline, CDR1 ENHRY and CDR2 SYGVKD. The ends were cut back, 2 bases at V and 5 bases at J, with 9 bases in the middle. The CDR3 runs to 13 residues. CDR3 sequence reads: CAISEASSETQYF. The DNA of the CDR3 is TGTGCCATCAGTGAGGCTAGCAGTGAGACCCAGTACTTC.

The chain combines TRBV20-1 with TRBJ2-1; 14 bases agree with TRBD2. Germline V gene sequence: CDR1 DFQATT, CDR2 SNEGSKA (reference sequence). V trimming: 4 bases; J trimming: 0 bases; junction bases outside the gene matches: 8. This CDR3 is 18 amino acids long. CDR3 sequence: CSAMTSGRAFSSYNEQFF. DNA of the CDR3: TGCAGTGCTATGACTAGCGGGAGGGCCTTCAGCTCCTACAATGAGCAGTTCTTC.

V and J are TRBV6-6 and TRBJ2-7; D assignment may be TRBD1 or TRBD2 (6 bases each). Trimming took 0 bases from V and 5 from J, leaving 17 bases between them. The germline CDR1 and CDR2 sequences are MNHNY and SVGAGI (reference sequence). The CDR3 spans 16 residues. CDR3 sequence: CASSYSWGAPGDEQYF. The CDR3 DNA follows: TGTGCCAGCAGTTACTCATGGGGGGCGCCGGGTGACGAGCAGTACTTC.

The chain carries TRBV27 and TRBJ2-1; TRBD2 aligns across 15 bases. V lost 0 bases to trimming and J lost 0 bases; unmatched junction nucleotides: 3. CDR3 length equals 19 residues. Germline values: CDR1 MNHEY, CDR2 SMNVEV (reference sequence). CDR3 region: CASSLSGLAGGSSYNEQFF. CDR3 coding DNA: TGTGCCAGCAGTTTATCGGGACTAGCGGGAGGAAGCTCCTACAATGAGCAGTTCTTC.

The rearrangement links TRBV2 to TRBJ2-1; D is possibly TRBD1 (6 bases). Trimming removed 9 bases from V and 8 bases from J, with 17 bases in between. This CDR3 region has 13 residues. In germline, CDR1 is SNHLY, CDR2 FYNNEI. The CDR3: CASHRTVGDEQFF. CDR3 DNA sequence: TGTGCCAGTCATCGGACAGTTGGCGATGAGCAGTTCTTC.

In its sample, this clonotype was seen a few times. The chain carries TRBV10-3 and TRBJ2-2, with no clear D. This CDR3 comprises 13 residues. The ends were cut back, 7 bases at V and 3 bases at J, with 9 bases in the middle. Looked up from germline, CDR1 is ENHRY and CDR2 is SYGVKD. The CDR3 spells CAITGGHTGELFF. The CDR3 DNA follows: TGTGCCATCACGGGTGGGCACACCGGGGAGCTGTTTTTT.

This chain connects TRBV18 to TRBJ2-3; D is perhaps TRBD1 (5 bases). The CDR3 loop spans 16 amino acids. V lost 1 base, J lost 2 bases, and 13 bases lay in between. Germline V gene lookup returns CDR1 KGHSH and CDR2 LQKENI. The CDR3 DNA reads as TGTGCCAGCTCACCACTTGGTCCAGGGCACACAGATACGCAGTATTTT. This sequence encodes CASSPLGPGHTDTQYF.

The V gene is TRBV7-9, the J gene TRBJ2-3; 7 bases are shared with TRBD2. Germline trimming cut 0 bases from V and 0 bases from J; bases unmatched to any gene: 6. Per the germline V gene, CDR1 is SEHNR and CDR2 is FQNEAQ (reference sequence). The CDR3 loop spans 17 amino acids. This CDR3 is CASSLADGGDSTDTQYF. CDR3 nucleotide sequence: TGTGCCAGCAGCTTAGCGGATGGGGGGGACAGCACAGATACGCAGTATTTT.

This clonotype was seen a few times. This sequence joins TRBV4-2 and TRBJ2-1, with D uncertain. The germline V gene encodes CDR1 LGHNA and CDR2 YNFKEQ. V was clipped by 0 bases and J by 0 bases, with 9 bases between them. CDR3 size: 16 residues. The CDR3 here is CASSQEASISYNEQFF. The CDR3 DNA follows: TGTGCCAGCAGCCAAGAGGCATCTATCTCCTACAATGAGCAGTTCTTC.